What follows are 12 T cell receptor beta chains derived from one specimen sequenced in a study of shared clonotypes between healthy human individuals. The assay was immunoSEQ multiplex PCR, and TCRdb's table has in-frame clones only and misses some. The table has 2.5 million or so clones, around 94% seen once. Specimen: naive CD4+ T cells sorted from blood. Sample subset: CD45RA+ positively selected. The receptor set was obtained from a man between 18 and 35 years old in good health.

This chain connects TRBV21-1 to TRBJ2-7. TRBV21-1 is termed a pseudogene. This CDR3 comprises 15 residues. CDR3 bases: TGTGCCAGCAGCACCCGAACGGCCCTACCCTACGAGCAGTACTTC. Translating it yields CASSTRTALPYEQYF.

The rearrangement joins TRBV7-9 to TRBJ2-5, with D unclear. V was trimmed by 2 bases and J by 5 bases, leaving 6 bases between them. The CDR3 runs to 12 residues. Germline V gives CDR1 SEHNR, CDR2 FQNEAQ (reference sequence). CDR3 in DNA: TGTGCCAGCAGCTTATCAATGGAGACCCAGTACTTC. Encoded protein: CASSLSMETQYF.

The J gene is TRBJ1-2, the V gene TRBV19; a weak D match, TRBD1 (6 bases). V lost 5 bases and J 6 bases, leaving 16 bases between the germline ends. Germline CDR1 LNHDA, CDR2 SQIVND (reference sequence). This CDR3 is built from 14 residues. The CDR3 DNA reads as TGTGCCAGTAGTTCCGGGGGCGATTCGGATGGCTACACCTTC. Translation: CASSSGGDSDGYTF.

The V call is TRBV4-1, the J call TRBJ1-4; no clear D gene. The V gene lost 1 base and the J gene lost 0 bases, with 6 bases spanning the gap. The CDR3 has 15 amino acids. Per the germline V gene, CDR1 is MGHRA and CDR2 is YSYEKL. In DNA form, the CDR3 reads TGCGCCAGCAGCCAAGGCCATGCAACTAATGAAAAACTGTTTTTT. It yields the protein CASSQGHATNEKLFF.

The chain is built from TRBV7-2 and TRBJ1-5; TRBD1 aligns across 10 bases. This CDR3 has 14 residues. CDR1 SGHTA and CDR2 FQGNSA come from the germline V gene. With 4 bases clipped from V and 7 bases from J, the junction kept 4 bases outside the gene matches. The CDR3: CASSWGQGRQPQHF. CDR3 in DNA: TGTGCCAGCAGCTGGGGACAGGGGAGGCAGCCCCAGCATTTT.

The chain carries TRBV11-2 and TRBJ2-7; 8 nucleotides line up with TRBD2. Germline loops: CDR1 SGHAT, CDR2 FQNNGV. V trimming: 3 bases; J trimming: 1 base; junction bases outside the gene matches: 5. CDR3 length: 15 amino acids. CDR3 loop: CASSLDSGASYEQYF. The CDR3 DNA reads TGTGCCAGCAGCTTGGATAGCGGGGCGTCCTACGAGCAGTACTTC.

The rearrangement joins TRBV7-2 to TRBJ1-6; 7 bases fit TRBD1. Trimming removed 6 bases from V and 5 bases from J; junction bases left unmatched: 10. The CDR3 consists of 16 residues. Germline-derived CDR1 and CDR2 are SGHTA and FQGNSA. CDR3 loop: CASSLGGTVHNSPLHF. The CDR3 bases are TGTGCCAGCAGTCTAGGGGGGACAGTTCATAATTCACCCCTCCACTTT.

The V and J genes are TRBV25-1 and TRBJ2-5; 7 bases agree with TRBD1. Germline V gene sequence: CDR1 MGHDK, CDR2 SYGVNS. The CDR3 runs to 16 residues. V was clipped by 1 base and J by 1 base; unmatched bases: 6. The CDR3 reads CASSESGTGAQETQYF. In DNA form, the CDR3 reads TGTGCCAGCAGTGAATCTGGTACAGGGGCCCAAGAGACCCAGTACTTC.

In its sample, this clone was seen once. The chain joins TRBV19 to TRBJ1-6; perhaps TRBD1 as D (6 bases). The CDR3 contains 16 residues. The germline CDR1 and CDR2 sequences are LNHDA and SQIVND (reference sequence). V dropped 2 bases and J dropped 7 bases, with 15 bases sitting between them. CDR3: CASSINTGQLNSPLHF. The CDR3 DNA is TGTGCCAGTAGTATAAATACGGGACAATTAAATTCACCCCTCCACTTT.

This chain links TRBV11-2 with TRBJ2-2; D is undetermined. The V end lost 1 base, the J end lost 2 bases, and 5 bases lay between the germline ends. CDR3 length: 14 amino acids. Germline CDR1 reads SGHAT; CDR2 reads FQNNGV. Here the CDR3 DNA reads TGTGCCAGCAGCTTAGCGGCTAACACCGGGGAGCTGTTTTTT. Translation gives CASSLAANTGELFF. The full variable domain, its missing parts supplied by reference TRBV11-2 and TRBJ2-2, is EAGVAQSPRYKIIEKRQSVAFWCNPISGHATLYWYQQILGQGPKLLIQFQNNGVVDDSQLPKDRFSAERLKGVDSTLKIQPAKLEDSAVYLCASSLAANTGELFFGEGSRLTVL.

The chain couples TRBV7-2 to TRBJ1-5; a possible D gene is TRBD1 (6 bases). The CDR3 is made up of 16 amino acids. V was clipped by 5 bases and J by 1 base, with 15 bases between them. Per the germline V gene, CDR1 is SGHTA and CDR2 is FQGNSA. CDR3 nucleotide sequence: TGTGCCAGCAGCCCCCGGTGGGGGGCGAGCAATCAGCCCCAGCATTTT. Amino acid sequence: CASSPRWGASNQPQHF.

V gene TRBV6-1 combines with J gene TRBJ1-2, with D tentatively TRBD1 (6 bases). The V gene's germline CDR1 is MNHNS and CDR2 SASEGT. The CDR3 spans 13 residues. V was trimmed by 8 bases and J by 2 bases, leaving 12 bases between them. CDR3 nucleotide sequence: TGTGCCAGCGCGTGGGGGCAGAACTATGGCTACACCTTC. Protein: CASAWGQNYGYTF.